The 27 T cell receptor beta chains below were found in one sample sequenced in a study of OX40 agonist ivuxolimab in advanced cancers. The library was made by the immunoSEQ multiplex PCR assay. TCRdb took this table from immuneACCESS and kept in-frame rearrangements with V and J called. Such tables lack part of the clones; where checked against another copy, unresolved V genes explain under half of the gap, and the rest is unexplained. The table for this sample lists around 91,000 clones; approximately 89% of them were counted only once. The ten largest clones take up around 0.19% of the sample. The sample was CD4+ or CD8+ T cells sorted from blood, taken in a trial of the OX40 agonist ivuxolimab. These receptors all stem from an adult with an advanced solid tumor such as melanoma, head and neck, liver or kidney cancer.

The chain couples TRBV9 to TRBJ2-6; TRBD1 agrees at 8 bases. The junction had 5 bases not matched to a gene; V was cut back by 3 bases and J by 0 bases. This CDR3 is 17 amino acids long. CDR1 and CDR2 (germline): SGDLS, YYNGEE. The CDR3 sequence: CASSGWTGSSGANVLTF. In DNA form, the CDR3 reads TGTGCCAGCAGCGGCTGGACAGGGTCCTCTGGGGCCAACGTCCTGACTTTC.

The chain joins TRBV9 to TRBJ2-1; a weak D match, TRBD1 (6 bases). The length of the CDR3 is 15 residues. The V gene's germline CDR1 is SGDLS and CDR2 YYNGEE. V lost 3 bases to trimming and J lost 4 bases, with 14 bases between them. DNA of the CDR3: TGTGCCAGCAGCGCACGACCTGGACAGTACAATGAGCAGTTCTTC. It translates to CASSARPGQYNEQFF.

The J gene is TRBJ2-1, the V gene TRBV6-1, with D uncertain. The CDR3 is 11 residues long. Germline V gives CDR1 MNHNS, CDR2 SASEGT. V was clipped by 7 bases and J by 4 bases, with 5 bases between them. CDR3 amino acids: CASTIYNEQFF. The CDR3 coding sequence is TGTGCCAGCACAATATACAATGAGCAGTTCTTC.

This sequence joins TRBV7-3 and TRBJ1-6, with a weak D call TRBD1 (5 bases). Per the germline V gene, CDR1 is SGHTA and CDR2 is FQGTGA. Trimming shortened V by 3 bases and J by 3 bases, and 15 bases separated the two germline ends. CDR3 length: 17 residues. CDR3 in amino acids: CASSLRQKGVYNSPLHF. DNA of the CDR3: TGTGCCAGCAGCTTGAGACAAAAAGGGGTCTATAATTCACCCCTCCACTTT.

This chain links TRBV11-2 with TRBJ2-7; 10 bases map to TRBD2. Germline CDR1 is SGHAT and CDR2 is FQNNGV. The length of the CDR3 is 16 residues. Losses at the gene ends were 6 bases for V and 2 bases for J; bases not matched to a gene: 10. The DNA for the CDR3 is TGTGCCAGCAGGGGGGACGCTAGCGGGAGCCCCTACGAGCAGTACTTC. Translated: CASRGDASGSPYEQYF.

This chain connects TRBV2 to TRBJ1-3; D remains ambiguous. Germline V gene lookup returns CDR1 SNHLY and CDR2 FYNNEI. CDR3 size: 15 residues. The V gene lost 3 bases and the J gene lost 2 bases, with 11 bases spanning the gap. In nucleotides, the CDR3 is TGTGCCAGCAGTGAGTACCAAAATACTGGAAACACCATATATTTT. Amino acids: CASSEYQNTGNTIYF.

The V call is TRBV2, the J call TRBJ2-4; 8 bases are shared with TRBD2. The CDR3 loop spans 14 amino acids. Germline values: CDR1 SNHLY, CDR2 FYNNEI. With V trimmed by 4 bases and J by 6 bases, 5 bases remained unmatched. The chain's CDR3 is CASSGDGRGNIQYF. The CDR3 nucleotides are TGTGCCAGCAGTGGCGACGGGAGGGGAAACATTCAGTACTTC.

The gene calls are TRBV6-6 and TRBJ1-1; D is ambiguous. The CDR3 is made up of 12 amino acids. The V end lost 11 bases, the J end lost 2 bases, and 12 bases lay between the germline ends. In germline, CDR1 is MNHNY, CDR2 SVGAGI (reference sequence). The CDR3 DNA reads TGTGCCTCCACATTTGGAAACACTGAAGCTTTCTTT. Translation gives CASTFGNTEAFF.

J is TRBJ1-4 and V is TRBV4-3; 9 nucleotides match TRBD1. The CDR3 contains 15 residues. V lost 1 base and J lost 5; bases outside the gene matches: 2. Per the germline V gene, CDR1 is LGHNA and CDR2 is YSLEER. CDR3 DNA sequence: TGCGCCAGCAGCCAAGGCGGGACAGGGAATGAAAAACTGTTTTTT. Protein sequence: CASSQGGTGNEKLFF.

CDR3 nucleotide sequence: TGTGCCAGCACCTTGGCGGGGGCAGATACGCAGTATTTT. This sequence encodes CASTLAGADTQYF. The V gene is TRBV7-9, the J gene TRBJ2-3; 7 bases fit TRBD2. The V gene's germline CDR1 is SEHNR and CDR2 FQNEAQ (reference sequence). Losses at the gene ends were 7 bases for V and 4 bases for J; bases not matched to a gene: 5. This CDR3 region has 13 residues.

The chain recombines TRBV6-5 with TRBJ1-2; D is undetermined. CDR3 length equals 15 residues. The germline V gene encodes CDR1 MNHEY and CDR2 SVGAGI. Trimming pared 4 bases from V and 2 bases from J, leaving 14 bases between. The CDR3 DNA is TGTGCCAGCAGTTCGTTTGAACGGAAGAACTATGGCTACACCTTC. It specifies CASSSFERKNYGYTF.

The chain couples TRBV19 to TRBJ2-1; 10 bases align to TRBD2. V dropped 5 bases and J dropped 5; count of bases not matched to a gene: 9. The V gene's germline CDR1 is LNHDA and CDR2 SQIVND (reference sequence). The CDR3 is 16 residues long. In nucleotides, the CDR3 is TGTGCCAGTAGTTCCATAACTAGCGGGGTTCACAATGAGCAGTTCTTC. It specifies CASSSITSGVHNEQFF. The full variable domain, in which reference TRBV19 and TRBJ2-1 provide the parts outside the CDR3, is DGGITQSPKYLFRKEGQNVTLSCEQNLNHDAMYWYRQDPGQGLRLIYYSQIVNDFQKGDIAEGYSVSREKKESFPLTVTSAQKNPTAFYLCASSSITSGVHNEQFFGPGTRLTVL.

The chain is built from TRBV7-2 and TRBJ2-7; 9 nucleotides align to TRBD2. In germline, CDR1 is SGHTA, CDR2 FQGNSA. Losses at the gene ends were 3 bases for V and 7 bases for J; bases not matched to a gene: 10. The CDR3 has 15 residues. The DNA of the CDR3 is TGTGCCAGCAGCTTGCGGGAGGGCCTGATTGGAGAGCAGTACTTC. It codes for CASSLREGLIGEQYF.

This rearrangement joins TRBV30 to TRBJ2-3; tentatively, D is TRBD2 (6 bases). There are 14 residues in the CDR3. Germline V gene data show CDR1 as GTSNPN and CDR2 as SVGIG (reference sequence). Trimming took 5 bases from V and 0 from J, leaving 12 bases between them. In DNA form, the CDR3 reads TGTGCCTGGGGGGCTGGGACTAGCACAGATACGCAGTATTTT. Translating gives CAWGAGTSTDTQYF.

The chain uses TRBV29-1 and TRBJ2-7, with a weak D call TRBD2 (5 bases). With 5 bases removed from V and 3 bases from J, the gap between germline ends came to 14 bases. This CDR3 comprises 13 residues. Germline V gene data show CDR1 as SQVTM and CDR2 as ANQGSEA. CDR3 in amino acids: CSVYEGYGYEQYF. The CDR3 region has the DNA TGCAGCGTTTATGAGGGATACGGCTACGAGCAGTACTTC.

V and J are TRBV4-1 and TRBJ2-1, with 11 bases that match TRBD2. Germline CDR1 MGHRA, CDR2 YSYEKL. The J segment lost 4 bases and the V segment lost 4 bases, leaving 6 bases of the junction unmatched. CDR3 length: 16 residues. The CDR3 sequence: CASSLTGTSGYNEQFF. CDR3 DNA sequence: TGCGCCAGCAGCCTGACCGGGACTAGCGGTTACAATGAGCAGTTCTTC.

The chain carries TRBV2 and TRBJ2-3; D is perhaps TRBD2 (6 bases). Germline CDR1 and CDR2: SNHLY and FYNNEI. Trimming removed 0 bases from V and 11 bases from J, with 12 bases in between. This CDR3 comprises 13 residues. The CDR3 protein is CASSEAIPGEQYF. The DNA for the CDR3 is TGTGCCAGCAGTGAAGCGATCCCGGGGGAGCAGTATTTT.

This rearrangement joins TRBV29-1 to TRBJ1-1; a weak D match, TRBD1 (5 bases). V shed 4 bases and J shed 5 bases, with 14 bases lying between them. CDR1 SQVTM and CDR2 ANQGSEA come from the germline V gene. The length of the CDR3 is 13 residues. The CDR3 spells CSVGGTRKTEAFF. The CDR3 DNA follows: TGCAGCGTTGGTGGGACCCGGAAGACTGAAGCTTTCTTT.

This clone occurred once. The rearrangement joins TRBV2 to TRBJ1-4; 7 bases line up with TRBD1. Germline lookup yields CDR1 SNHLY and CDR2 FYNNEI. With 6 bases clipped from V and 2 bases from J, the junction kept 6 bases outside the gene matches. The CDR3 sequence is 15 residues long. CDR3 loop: CASRSRDSTNEKLFF. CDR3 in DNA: TGTGCCAGCAGAAGCCGGGACAGCACTAATGAAAAACTGTTTTTT. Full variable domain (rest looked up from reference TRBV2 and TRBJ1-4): EPEVTQTPSHQVTQMGQEVILRCVPISNHLYFYWYRQILGQKVEFLVSFYNNEISEKSEIFDDQFSVERPDGSNFTLKIRSTKLEDSAMYFCASRSRDSTNEKLFFGSGTQLSVL.

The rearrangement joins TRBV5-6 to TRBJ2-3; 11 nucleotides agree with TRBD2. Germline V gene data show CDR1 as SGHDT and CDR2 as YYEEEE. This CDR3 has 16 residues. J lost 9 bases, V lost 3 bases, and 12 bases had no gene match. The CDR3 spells CASSSLTSGTQGTQYF. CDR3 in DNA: TGTGCCAGCAGCTCCCTGACTAGCGGGACCCAGGGAACGCAGTATTTT.

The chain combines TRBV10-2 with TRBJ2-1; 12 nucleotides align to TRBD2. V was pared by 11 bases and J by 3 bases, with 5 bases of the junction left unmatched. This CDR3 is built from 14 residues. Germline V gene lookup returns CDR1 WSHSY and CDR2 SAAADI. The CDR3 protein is CARGLAGLYNEQFF. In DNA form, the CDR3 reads TGCGCCCGCGGACTAGCGGGACTCTACAATGAGCAGTTCTTC.

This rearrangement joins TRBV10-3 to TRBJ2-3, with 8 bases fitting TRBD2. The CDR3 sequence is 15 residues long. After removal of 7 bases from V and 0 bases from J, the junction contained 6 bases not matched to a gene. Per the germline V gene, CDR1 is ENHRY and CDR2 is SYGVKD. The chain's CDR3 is CAIMQPSGSTDTQYF. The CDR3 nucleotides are TGTGCCATCATGCAACCTAGCGGGAGCACAGATACGCAGTATTTT.

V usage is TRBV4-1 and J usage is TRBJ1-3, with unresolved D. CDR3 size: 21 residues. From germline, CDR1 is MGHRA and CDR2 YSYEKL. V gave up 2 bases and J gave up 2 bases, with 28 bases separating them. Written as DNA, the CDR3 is TGCGCCAGCAGCCAACCTAACCCGGTGGGTTCCCGTGGACTCCCTGGAAACACCATATATTTT. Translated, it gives CASSQPNPVGSRGLPGNTIYF.

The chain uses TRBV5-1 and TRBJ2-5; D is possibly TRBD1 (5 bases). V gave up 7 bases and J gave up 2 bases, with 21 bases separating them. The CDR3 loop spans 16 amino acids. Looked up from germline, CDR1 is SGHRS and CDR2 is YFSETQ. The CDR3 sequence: CASRHAAGRVQETQYF. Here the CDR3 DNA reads TGCGCCAGCCGTCACGCGGCCGGCAGGGTTCAAGAGACCCAGTACTTC.

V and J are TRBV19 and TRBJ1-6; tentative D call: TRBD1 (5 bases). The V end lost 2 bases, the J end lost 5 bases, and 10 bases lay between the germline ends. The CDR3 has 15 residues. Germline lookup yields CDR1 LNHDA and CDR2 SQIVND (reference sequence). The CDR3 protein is CASSIQAGNNSPLHF. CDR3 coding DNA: TGTGCCAGTAGTATACAGGCAGGGAATAATTCACCCCTCCACTTT.

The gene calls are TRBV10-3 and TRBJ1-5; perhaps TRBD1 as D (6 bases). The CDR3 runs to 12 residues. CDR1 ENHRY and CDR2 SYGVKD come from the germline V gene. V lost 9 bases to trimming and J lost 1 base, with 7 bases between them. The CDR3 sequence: CAIGQSNQPQHF. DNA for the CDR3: TGTGCCATAGGACAGAGCAATCAGCCCCAGCATTTT.

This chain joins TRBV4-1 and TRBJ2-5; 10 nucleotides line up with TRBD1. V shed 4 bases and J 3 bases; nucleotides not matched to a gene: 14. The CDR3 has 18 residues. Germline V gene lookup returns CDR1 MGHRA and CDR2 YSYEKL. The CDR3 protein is CASSPTTGQGQTKETQYF. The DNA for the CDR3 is TGCGCCAGCAGCCCCACCACGGGACAGGGGCAGACGAAAGAGACCCAGTACTTC.